This TCR beta chain was captured by sequencing in a study of PD-1 blockade in classical Hodgkin lymphoma. V was pared by 2 bases and J by 11 bases, with 9 bases between. The germline V gene encodes CDR1 MNHEY and CDR2 SVGAGI. This CDR3 comprises 11 residues. In every patient, relapse followed autologous stem cell transplantation, while exposure to brentuximab vedotin differed. Profiled with immunoSEQ multiplex PCR; TCRdb holds only in-frame clones, not every one. The repertoire holds 100,000 or so clones, with roughly 89% as singletons. The chain employs TRBV6-5 and TRBJ1-1; D remains unclear. The receptor's source is a human donor with classical Hodgkin lymphoma. The specimen comprised peripheral blood mononuclear cells (PBMCs), sampled before the second cycle of nivolumab. The CDR3 bases are TGTGCCAGCAGTTACGGGGAACGGGCTTTCTTT. Amino acid sequence: CASSYGERAFF.